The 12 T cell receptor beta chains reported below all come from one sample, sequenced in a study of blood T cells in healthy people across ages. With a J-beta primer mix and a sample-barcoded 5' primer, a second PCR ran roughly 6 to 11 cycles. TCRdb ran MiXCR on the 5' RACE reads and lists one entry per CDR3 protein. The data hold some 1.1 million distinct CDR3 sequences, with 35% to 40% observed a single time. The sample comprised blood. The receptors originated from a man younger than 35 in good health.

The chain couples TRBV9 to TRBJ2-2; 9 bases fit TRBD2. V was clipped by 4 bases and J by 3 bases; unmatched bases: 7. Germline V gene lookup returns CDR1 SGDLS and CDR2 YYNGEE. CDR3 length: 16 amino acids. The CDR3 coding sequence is TGTGCCAGCAGCCCCCCGCGGGGGGGATACACCGGGGAGCTGTTTTTT. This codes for CASSPPRGGYTGELFF.

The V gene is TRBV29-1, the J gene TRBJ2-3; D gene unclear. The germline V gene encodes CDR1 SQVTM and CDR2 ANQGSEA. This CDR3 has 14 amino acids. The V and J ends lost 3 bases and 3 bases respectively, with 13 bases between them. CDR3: CSVEKEQLTDTQYF. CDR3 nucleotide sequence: TGCAGCGTTGAGAAAGAACAGCTGACAGATACGCAGTATTTT.

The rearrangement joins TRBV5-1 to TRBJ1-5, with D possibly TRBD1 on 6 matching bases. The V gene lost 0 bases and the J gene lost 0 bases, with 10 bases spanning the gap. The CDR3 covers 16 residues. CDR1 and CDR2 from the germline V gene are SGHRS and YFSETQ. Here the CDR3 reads CASSLAPTGSNQPQHF. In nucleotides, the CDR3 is TGCGCCAGCAGCTTGGCCCCGACAGGTAGCAATCAGCCCCAGCATTTT. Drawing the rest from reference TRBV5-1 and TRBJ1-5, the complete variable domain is KAGVTQTPRYLIKTRGQQVTLSCSPISGHRSVSWYQQTPGQGLQFLFEYFSETQRNKGNFPGRFSGRQFSNSRSEMNVSTLELGDSALYLCASSLAPTGSNQPQHFGDGTRLSIL.

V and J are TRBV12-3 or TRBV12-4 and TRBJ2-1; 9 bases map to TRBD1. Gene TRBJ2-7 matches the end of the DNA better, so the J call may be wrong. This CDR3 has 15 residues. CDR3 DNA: TGTGCCAGCAGTTGCGACAGGGGGGGCTACAATGAGCAGTACTTC. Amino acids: CASSCDRGGYNEQYF.

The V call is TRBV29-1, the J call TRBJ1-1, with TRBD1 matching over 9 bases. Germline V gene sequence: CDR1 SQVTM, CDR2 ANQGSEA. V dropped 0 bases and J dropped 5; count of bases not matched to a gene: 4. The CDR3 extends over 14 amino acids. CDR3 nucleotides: TGCAGCGTTGAAGATTGGGGACAGGGAACTGAAGCTTTCTTT. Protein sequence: CSVEDWGQGTEAFF.

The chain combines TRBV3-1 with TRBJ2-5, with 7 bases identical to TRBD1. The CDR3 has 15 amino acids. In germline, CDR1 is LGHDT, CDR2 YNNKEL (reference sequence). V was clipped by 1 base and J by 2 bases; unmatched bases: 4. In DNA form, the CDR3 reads TGTGCCAGCAGCCAAGGCGACAGGGAACAAGAGACCCAGTACTTC. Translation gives CASSQGDREQETQYF.

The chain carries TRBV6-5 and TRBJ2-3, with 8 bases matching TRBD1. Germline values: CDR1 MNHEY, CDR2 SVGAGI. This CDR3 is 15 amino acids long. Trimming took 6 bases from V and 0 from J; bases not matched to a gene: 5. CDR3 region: CASRGDRRSTDTQYF. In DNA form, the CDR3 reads TGTGCCAGCAGAGGGGACAGGCGCAGCACAGATACGCAGTATTTT.

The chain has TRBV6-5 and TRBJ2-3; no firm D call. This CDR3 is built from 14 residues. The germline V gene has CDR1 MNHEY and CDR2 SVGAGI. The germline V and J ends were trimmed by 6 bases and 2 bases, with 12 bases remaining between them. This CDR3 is CASRTGLNTDTQYF. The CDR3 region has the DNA TGTGCCAGCAGGACCGGGTTGAACACAGATACGCAGTATTTT.

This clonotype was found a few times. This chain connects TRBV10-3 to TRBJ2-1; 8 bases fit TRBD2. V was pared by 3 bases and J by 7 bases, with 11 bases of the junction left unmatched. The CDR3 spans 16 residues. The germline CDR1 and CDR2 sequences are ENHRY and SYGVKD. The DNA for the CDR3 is TGTGCCATCAGTGACAGCGGGGGCTTACAATGGAATGAGCAGTTCTTC. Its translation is CAISDSGGLQWNEQFF.

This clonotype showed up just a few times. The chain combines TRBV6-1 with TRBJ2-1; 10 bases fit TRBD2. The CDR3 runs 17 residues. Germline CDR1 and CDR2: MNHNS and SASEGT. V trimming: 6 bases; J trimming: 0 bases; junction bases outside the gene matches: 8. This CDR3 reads CASSGLAAPSSYNEQFF. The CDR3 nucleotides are TGTGCCAGCAGCGGACTAGCGGCCCCGAGCTCCTACAATGAGCAGTTCTTC.

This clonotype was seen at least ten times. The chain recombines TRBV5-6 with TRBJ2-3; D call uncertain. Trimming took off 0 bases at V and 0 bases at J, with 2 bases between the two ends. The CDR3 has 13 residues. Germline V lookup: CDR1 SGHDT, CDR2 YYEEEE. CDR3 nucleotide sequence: TGTGCCAGCAGCTTGGAAAGCACAGATACGCAGTATTTT. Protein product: CASSLESTDTQYF.

CDR3 loop: CASVPLGGVSYNEQFF. In DNA, the CDR3 is TGTGCCTCGGTTCCTTTGGGGGGGGTCTCCTACAATGAGCAGTTCTTC. This chain uses TRBV28 with TRBJ2-1; 7 nucleotides match TRBD2. Germline-derived CDR1 and CDR2 are MDHEN and SYDVKM. This CDR3 is built from 16 residues. V dropped 11 bases and J dropped 0; count of bases not matched to a gene: 13.